This T cell receptor beta chain was recovered during a study of blood T cell repertoires in COVID-19. For the study at large: PBMCs, B-cell-depleted T cells, or T cells provided the cDNA or gDNA that made up the material.

Germline V gene lookup returns CDR1 ENHRY and CDR2 SYGVKD. The CDR3 runs to 14 residues. V lost 4 bases and J lost 0; bases outside the gene matches: 0. Participants came from some 26 US areas, aged about 18 to 100 years. Generated by immunoSEQ multiplex PCR, the TCRdb table keeps only in-frame clones and is missing some. The repertoire consists of approximately 270,000 clones, with just under 90% occurring once and the leading ten covering 1.9%. The origin of this receptor is an older woman who had recovered from COVID-19. This sequence joins TRBV10-3 and TRBJ2-3; 8 nucleotides match TRBD1. Material for sequencing was PBMCs or T cells enriched from blood (not recorded which). CDR3 in amino acids: CAISGQGSTDTQYF. CDR3 nucleotide sequence: TGTGCCATCAGTGGACAGGGGAGCACAGATACGCAGTATTTT.